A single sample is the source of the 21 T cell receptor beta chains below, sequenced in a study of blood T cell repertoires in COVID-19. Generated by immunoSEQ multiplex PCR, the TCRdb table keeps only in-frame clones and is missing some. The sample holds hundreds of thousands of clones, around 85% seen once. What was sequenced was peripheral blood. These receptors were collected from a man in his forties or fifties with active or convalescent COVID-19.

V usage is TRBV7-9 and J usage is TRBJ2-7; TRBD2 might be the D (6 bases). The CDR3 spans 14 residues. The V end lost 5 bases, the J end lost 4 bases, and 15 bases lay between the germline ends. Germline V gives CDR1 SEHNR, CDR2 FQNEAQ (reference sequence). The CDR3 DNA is TGTGCCAGCAGCCCCACGAGAGGGAGGTACGAGCAGTACTTC. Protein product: CASSPTRGRYEQYF.

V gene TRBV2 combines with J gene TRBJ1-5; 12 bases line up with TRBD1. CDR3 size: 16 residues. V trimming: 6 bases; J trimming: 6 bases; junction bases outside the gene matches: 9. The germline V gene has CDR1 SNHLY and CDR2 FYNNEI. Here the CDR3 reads CASRREGTGGFQPQHF. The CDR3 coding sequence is TGTGCCAGCAGGAGGGAGGGGACAGGGGGCTTTCAGCCCCAGCATTTT. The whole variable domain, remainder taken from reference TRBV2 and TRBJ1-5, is EPEVTQTPSHQVTQMGQEVILRCVPISNHLYFYWYRQILGQKVEFLVSFYNNEISEKSEIFDDQFSVERPDGSNFTLKIRSTKLEDSAMYFCASRREGTGGFQPQHFGDGTRLSIL.

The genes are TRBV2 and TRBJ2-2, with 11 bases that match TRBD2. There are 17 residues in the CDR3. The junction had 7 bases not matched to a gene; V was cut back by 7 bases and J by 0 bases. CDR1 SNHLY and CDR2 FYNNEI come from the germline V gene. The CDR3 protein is CASTRGTSGANTGELFF. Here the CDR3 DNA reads TGTGCCAGCACCCGAGGGACTAGCGGCGCGAACACCGGGGAGCTGTTTTTT.

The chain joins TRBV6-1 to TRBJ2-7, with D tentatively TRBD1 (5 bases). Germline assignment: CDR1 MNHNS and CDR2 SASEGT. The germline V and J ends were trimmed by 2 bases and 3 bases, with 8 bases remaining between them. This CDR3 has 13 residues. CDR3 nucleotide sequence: TGTGCCAGCAGTGAAAATGACAGCTACGAGCAGTACTTC. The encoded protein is CASSENDSYEQYF.

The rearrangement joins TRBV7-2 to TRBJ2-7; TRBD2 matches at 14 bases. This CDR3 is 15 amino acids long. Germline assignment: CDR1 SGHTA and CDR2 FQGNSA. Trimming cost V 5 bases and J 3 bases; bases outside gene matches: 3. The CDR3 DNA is TGTGCCAGCAGCACCGGACTAGCGGGAGGCTACGAGCAGTACTTC. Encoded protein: CASSTGLAGGYEQYF.

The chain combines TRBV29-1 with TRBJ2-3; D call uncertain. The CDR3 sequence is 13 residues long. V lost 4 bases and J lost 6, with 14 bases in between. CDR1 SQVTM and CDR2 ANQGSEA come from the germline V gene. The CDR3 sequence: CSVARPPMDTQYF. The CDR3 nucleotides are TGCAGCGTTGCTCGTCCTCCTATGGATACGCAGTATTTT.

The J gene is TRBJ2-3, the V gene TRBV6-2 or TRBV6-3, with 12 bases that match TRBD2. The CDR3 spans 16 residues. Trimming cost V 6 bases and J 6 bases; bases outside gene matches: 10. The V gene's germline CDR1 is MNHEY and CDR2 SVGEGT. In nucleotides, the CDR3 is TGTGCCAGCAGCCCTGGACTAGCGGGGACCGGGGATACGCAGTATTTT. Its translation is CASSPGLAGTGDTQYF.

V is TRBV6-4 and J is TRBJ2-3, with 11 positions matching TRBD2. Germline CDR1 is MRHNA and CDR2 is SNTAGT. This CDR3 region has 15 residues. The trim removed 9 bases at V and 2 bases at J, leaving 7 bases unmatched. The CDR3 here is CASRRLAGTTDTQYF. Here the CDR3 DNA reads TGTGCCAGTCGTCGACTAGCGGGGACCACAGATACGCAGTATTTT.

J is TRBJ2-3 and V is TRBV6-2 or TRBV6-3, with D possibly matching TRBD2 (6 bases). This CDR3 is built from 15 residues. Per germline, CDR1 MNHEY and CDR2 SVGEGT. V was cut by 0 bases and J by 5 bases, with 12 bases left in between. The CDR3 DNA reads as TGTGCCAGCAGTTACTCGGGGCGGGATAAAGATACGCAGTATTTT. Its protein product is CASSYSGRDKDTQYF.

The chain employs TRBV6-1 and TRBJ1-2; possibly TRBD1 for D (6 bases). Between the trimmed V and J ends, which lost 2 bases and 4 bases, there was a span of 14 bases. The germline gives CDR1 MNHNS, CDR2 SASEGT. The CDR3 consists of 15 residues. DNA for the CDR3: TGTGCCAGCAGTGAACGGACAGACGACTTCTATGGCTACACCTTC. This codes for CASSERTDDFYGYTF.

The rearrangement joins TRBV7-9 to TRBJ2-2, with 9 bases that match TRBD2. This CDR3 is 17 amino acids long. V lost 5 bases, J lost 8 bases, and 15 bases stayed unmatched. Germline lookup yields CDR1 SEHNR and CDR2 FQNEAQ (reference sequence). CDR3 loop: CASSQTRGLAPRGELFF. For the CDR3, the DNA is TGTGCCAGCAGCCAAACCCGGGGACTAGCTCCCCGGGGGGAGCTGTTTTTT.

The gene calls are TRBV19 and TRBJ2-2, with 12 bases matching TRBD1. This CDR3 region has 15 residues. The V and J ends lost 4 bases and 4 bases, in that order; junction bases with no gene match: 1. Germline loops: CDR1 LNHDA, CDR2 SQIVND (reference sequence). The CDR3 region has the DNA TGTGCCAGTAGTAGGGACAGGGGGCCCACCGGGGAGCTGTTTTTT. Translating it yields CASSRDRGPTGELFF.

The CDR3: CSALRTVEAFF. The CDR3 DNA reads as TGCAGTGCTCTCCGGACAGTTGAAGCTTTCTTT. The chain uses TRBV20-1 and TRBJ1-1; weak D call: TRBD1 (6 bases). This CDR3 is built from 11 residues. Germline CDR1 is DFQATT and CDR2 is SNEGSKA (reference sequence). Between the trimmed V and J ends, which lost 5 bases and 7 bases, there was a span of 11 bases.

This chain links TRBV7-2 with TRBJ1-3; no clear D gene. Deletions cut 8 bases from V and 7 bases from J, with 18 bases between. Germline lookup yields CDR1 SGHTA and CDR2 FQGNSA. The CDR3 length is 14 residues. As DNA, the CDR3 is TGTGCCAGCGAGGGTACTGTCGGCTCGAACACCATATATTTT. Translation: CASEGTVGSNTIYF.

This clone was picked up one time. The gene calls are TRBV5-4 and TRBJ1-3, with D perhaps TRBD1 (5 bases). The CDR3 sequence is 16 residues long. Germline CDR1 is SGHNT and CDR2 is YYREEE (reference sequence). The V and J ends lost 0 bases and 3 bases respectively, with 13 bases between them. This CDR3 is CASSLEVSGIGNTIYF. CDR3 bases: TGTGCCAGCAGCTTGGAGGTTTCAGGGATTGGAAACACCATATATTTT.

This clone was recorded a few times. For the CDR3, the DNA is TGTGCCACCAGTGATGCCTACCGGGACAGGGATTTCGGTACGCAGTATTTT. It yields the protein CATSDAYRDRDFGTQYF. The chain uses TRBV24-1 and TRBJ2-3; 9 nucleotides align to TRBD1. J lost 8 bases, V lost 3 bases, and 14 bases had no gene match. In germline, CDR1 is KGHDR, CDR2 SFDVKD. This CDR3 region has 17 residues.

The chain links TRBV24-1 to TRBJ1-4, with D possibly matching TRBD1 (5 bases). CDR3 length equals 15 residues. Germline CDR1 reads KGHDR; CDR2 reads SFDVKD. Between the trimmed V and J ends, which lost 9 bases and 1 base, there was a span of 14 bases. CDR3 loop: CATQGQGGTNEKLFF. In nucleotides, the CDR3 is TGTGCCACCCAAGGGCAGGGAGGAACTAATGAAAAACTGTTTTTT.

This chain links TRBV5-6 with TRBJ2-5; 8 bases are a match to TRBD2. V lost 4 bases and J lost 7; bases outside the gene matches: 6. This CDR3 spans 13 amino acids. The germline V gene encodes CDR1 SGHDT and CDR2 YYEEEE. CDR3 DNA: TGTGCCAGCAGCAGGCGGGAGGTCCGGACCCAGTACTTC. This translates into CASSRREVRTQYF.

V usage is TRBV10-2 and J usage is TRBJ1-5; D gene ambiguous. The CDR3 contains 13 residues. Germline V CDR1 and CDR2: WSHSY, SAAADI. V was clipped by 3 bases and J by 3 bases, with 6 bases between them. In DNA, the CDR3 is TGCGCCAGCAGTGAACAGTCCAATCAGCCCCAGCATTTT. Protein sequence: CASSEQSNQPQHF.

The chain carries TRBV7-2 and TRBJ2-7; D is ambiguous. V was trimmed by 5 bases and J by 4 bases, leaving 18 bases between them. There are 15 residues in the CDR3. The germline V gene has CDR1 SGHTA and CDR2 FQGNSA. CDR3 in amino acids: CASSITGTVAYEQYF. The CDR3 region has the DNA TGTGCCAGCAGCATAACGGGTACCGTTGCTTACGAGCAGTACTTC.

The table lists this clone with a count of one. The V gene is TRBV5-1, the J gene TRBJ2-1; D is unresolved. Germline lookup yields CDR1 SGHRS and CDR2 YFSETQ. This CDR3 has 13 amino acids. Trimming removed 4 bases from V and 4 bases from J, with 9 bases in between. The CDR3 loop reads CASSIDNYNEQFF. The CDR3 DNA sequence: TGCGCCAGCAGCATAGACAATTACAATGAGCAGTTCTTC.